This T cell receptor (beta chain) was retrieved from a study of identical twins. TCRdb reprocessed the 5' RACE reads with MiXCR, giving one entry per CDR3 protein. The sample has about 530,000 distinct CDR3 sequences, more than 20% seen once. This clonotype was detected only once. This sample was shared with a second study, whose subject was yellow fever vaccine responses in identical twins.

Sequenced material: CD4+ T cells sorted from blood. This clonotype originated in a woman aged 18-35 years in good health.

The chain's CDR3 is CASSRGESYGYTF. In DNA, the CDR3 is TGTGCCAGTAGCCGAGGAGAGAGCTATGGCTACACCTTC. The J gene is TRBJ1-2, the V gene TRBV19; D gene unclear. Trimming cost V 6 bases and J 4 bases, with 12 bases left between them. Germline V gene lookup returns CDR1 LNHDA and CDR2 SQIVND (reference sequence). CDR3 size: 13 residues.